The 19 T cell receptor beta chains given below trace back to one sample, sequenced in a study of cytomegalovirus exposure and HLA in healthy donors (TCRdb year 2017). The library relied on the immunoSEQ multiplex PCR assay. A mixture of 60 forward primers for TCR Vbeta segments and 13 reverse primers for TCR Jbeta segments was used in the multiplex PCR. TCRdb retrieved this table from immuneACCESS and kept in-frame rearrangements only. Not all clones are present; in checked studies, unresolved V genes account for under half, and no reason is known for the remainder. The sample contains fewer than 250,000 clones, around three quarters of them found a single time. The ten largest clones represent 1.6% of the sample. Specimen: PBMCs. These receptors were collected from a woman between 18 and 29 years old in good health and CMV-seronegative.

The CDR3 loop reads CASSTGVNTEAFF. As DNA, the CDR3 is TGTGCCAGCAGTACAGGGGTGAACACTGAAGCTTTCTTT. The rearrangement links TRBV5-4 to TRBJ1-1; 7 nucleotides align to TRBD1. In germline, CDR1 is SGHNT, CDR2 YYREEE (reference sequence). V lost 5 bases to trimming and J lost 0 bases; unmatched junction nucleotides: 1. The CDR3 has 13 amino acids.

This clone was observed a few times. V usage is TRBV30 and J usage is TRBJ2-7, with D possibly matching TRBD1 (5 bases). V was clipped by 2 bases and J by 2 bases, with 10 bases between them. The germline gives CDR1 GTSNPN, CDR2 SVGIG (reference sequence). The CDR3 covers 13 residues. For the CDR3, the DNA is TGTGCCTGGAGTAGGCAGGGCCCCTACGAGCAGTACTTC. It yields the protein CAWSRQGPYEQYF.

This chain connects TRBV5-4 to TRBJ2-5, with D unclear. V dropped 1 base and J dropped 2 bases, with 6 bases sitting between them. The germline V gene encodes CDR1 SGHNT and CDR2 YYREEE (reference sequence). This CDR3 contains 13 residues. This CDR3 is CASSLREQETQYF. The CDR3 DNA follows: TGTGCCAGCAGCTTGAGAGAGCAAGAGACCCAGTACTTC.

The chain is built from TRBV19 and TRBJ1-1; D is undetermined. V shed 1 base and J shed 1 base, with 16 bases lying between them. The germline V gene encodes CDR1 LNHDA and CDR2 SQIVND (reference sequence). The CDR3 covers 17 residues. The CDR3 region is CASSIARTLQGNTEAFF. CDR3 in DNA: TGTGCCAGTAGTATAGCCCGAACACTACAAGGGAACACTGAAGCTTTCTTT.

This chain uses TRBV7-9 with TRBJ1-2, with a possible D match to TRBD1 (6 bases). V dropped 2 bases and J dropped 6 bases, with 10 bases sitting between them. Germline CDR1 is SEHNR and CDR2 is FQNEAQ (reference sequence). There are 13 residues in the CDR3. The CDR3 region is CASSLRGYDGYTF. The CDR3 DNA is TGTGCCAGCAGCTTAAGGGGGTATGATGGCTACACCTTC.

The gene calls are TRBV18 and TRBJ2-5; D is perhaps TRBD2 (5 bases). The CDR3 loop spans 13 amino acids. Looked up from germline, CDR1 is KGHSH and CDR2 is LQKENI. Trimming removed 3 bases at V and 5 bases at J, with 10 bases between. The CDR3 loop reads CASSPGVGETQYF. The CDR3 DNA follows: TGTGCCAGCTCACCCGGGGTCGGTGAGACCCAGTACTTC.

This clone was counted once. The genes are TRBV5-4 and TRBJ1-2; possibly TRBD1 for D (5 bases). V lost 2 bases to trimming and J lost 3 bases, with 11 bases between them. This CDR3 contains 14 residues. From germline, CDR1 is SGHNT and CDR2 YYREEE (reference sequence). CDR3 nucleotides: TGTGCCAGCAGCTTTCAGGGAAATGACTATGGCTACACCTTC. Encoded protein: CASSFQGNDYGYTF.

The chain joins TRBV29-1 to TRBJ2-3, with a possible D match to TRBD2 (6 bases). Trimming took off 4 bases at V and 4 bases at J, with 18 bases between the two ends. This CDR3 has 15 residues. The germline V gene encodes CDR1 SQVTM and CDR2 ANQGSEA. CDR3 in amino acids: CSVVSVSGEADTQYF. CDR3 nucleotide sequence: TGCAGCGTTGTATCCGTGTCGGGGGAGGCAGATACGCAGTATTTT.

J is TRBJ1-2 and V is TRBV2, with 10 bases identical to TRBD1. Trimming cost V 6 bases and J 6 bases; bases outside gene matches: 7. Germline CDR1 and CDR2: SNHLY and FYNNEI. The CDR3 runs to 14 residues. DNA for the CDR3: TGTGCCAGCAGGGGACGGACAGGGGGTCATGGCTACACCTTC. Protein: CASRGRTGGHGYTF.

V usage is TRBV5-1 and J usage is TRBJ2-5, with 9 bases identical to TRBD2. The J segment lost 1 base and the V segment lost 2 bases, leaving 9 bases of the junction unmatched. Germline V lookup: CDR1 SGHRS, CDR2 YFSETQ. The CDR3 contains 17 residues. In DNA, the CDR3 is TGCGCCAGCAGCTTTCTTCAGCGGGGGGTTTCCCAAGAGACCCAGTACTTC. It yields the protein CASSFLQRGVSQETQYF.

This CDR3 is CASSLIASSYNEQFF. CDR3 DNA: TGTGCCAGCAGCTTAATAGCAAGCTCCTACAATGAGCAGTTCTTC. The chain joins TRBV6-5 to TRBJ2-1; D unclear. CDR3 length equals 15 residues. Trimming pared 6 bases from V and 0 bases from J, leaving 12 bases between. CDR1 is MNHEY, CDR2 SVGAGI, per germline.

The J gene is TRBJ1-1, the V gene TRBV6-5; D remains unclear. This CDR3 has 14 residues. Trimming removed 2 bases at V and 1 base at J, with 8 bases between. The V gene's germline CDR1 is MNHEY and CDR2 SVGAGI. The CDR3 loop is CASSYRGENTEAFF. As DNA, the CDR3 is TGTGCCAGCAGTTACCGGGGTGAGAACACTGAAGCTTTCTTT.

This chain connects TRBV28 to TRBJ1-1; D call uncertain. V was pared by 6 bases and J by 4 bases, with 18 bases between. CDR1 is MDHEN and CDR2 is SYDVKM in the germline V gene. This CDR3 comprises 15 residues. Here the CDR3 DNA reads TGTGCCAGCAGCCGCGGTTACCGTGGGAGCACTGAAGCTTTCTTT. Translation gives CASSRGYRGSTEAFF.

This chain links TRBV5-5 with TRBJ2-7; TRBD1 matches at 9 bases. The germline CDR1 and CDR2 sequences are SGHKS and YYEKEE (reference sequence). The V and J ends lost 4 bases and 0 bases, in that order; junction bases with no gene match: 5. This CDR3 has 15 amino acids. CDR3 residues: CASSEGQGSSYEQYF. CDR3 bases: TGTGCCAGCAGCGAGGGACAGGGAAGCTCCTACGAGCAGTACTTC.

The chain employs TRBV28 and TRBJ1-2, with D maybe TRBD1 (6 bases). Germline V gene sequence: CDR1 MDHEN, CDR2 SYDVKM. The V end was cut by 2 bases, the J end by 3 bases, with 16 bases between. The CDR3 runs to 16 residues. The CDR3 DNA reads as TGTGCCAGCAGTTTACCACAGGGAGGGCGGTACTATGGCTACACCTTC. This codes for CASSLPQGGRYYGYTF.

This chain connects TRBV27 to TRBJ1-5; unclear D gene. The V end lost 2 bases, the J end lost 7 bases, and 15 bases lay between the germline ends. The V gene's germline CDR1 is MNHEY and CDR2 SMNVEV (reference sequence). There are 15 residues in the CDR3. This chain's CDR3 is CASSLSPTAGQPQHF. The CDR3 region has the DNA TGTGCCAGCAGTTTAAGTCCAACAGCCGGCCAGCCCCAGCATTTT.

In the case of this clone: The same CDR3 arises from other DNA sequences in this sample as well. V gene TRBV7-3 combines with J gene TRBJ1-1; weak D call: TRBD1 (6 bases). The V end lost 4 bases, the J end lost 1 base, and 7 bases lay between the germline ends. Germline CDR1 is SGHTA and CDR2 is FQGTGA. The CDR3 contains 13 residues. The CDR3 sequence: CASSSGQNTEAFF. The CDR3 DNA is TGTGCCAGCAGCTCGGGACAGAACACTGAAGCTTTCTTT.

This clone appeared a single time. The V call is TRBV4-1, the J call TRBJ1-5; D might be TRBD1 (6 bases). This CDR3 has 15 residues. The V gene's germline CDR1 is MGHRA and CDR2 YSYEKL. V lost 6 bases and J 6 bases, leaving 18 bases between the germline ends. The CDR3 loop is CASSLDGRGGQPQHF. In nucleotides, the CDR3 is TGCGCCAGCAGTTTGGACGGCAGGGGTGGTCAGCCCCAGCATTTT.

Here the CDR3 DNA reads TGTGCCAGCAGCTCGCAGGGAACTGAAGCTTTCTTT. This gives the protein CASSSQGTEAFF. This chain uses TRBV7-2 with TRBJ1-1, with D possibly matching TRBD1 (5 bases). The V end was cut by 4 bases, the J end by 5 bases, with 8 bases between. This CDR3 is 12 amino acids long. Germline V gene sequence: CDR1 SGHTA, CDR2 FQGNSA. Supplemented by reference TRBV7-2 and TRBJ1-1, the full variable domain reads GAGVSQSPSNKVTEKGKDVELRCDPISGHTALYWYRQSLGQGLEFLIYFQGNSAPDKSGLPSDRFSAERTGGSVSTLTIQRTQQEDSAVYLCASSSQGTEAFFGQGTRLTVV.